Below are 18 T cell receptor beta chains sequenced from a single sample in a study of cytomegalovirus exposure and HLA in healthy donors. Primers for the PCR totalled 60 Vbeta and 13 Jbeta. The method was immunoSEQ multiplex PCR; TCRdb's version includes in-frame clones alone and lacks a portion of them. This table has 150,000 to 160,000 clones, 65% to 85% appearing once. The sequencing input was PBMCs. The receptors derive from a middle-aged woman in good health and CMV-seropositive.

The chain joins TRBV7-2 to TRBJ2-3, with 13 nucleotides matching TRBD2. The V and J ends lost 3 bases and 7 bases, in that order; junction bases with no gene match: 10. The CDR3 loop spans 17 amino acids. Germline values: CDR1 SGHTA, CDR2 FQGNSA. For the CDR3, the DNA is TGTGCCAGCAGCTTGCGACTAGCGGGAGGACGTACAAATACGCAGTATTTT. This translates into CASSLRLAGGRTNTQYF.

The CDR3 DNA is TGTGCCTGGAGTGGAGGGGGACATCAGCCCCAGCATTTT. Its translation: CAWSGGGHQPQHF. The gene calls are TRBV30 and TRBJ1-5; D is perhaps TRBD1 (6 bases). This CDR3 region has 13 residues. The germline V and J ends were trimmed by 1 base and 5 bases, with 9 bases remaining between them. CDR1 and CDR2 from the germline V gene are GTSNPN and SVGIG (reference sequence).

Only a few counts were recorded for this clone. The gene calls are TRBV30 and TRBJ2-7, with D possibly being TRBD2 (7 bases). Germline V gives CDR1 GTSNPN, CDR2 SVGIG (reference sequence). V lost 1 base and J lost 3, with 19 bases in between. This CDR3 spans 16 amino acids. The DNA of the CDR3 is TGTGCCTGGAGTGGGGGGGGCGGGAGAGGAAACTACGAGCAGTACTTC. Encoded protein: CAWSGGGGRGNYEQYF.

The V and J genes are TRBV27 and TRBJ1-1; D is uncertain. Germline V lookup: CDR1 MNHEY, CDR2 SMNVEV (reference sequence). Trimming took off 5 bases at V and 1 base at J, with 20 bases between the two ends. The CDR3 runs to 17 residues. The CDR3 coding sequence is TGTGCCAGCAGTACAAGACCCGGGAGAGCCGGGAACACTGAAGCTTTCTTT. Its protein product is CASSTRPGRAGNTEAFF.

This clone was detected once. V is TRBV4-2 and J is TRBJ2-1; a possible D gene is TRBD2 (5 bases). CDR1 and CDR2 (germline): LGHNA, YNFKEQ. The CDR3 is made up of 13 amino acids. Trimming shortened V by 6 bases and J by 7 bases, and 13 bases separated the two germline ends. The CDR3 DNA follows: TGTGCCAGCAGACACGATACGGGGAATGAGCAGTTCTTC. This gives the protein CASRHDTGNEQFF.

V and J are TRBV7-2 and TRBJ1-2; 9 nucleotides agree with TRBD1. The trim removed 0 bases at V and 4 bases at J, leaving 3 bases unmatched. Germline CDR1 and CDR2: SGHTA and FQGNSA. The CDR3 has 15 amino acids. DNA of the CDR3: TGTGCCAGCAGCTTAGCGCGGGACAGGGTCTATGGCTACACCTTC. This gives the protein CASSLARDRVYGYTF.

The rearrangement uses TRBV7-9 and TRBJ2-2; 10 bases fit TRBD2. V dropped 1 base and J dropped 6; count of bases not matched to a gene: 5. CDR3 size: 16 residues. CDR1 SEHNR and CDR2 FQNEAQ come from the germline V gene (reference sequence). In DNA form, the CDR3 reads TGTGCCAGCAGCTTAGGGCTAGCGGGAGCGGCCGGGGAGCTGTTTTTT. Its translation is CASSLGLAGAAGELFF.

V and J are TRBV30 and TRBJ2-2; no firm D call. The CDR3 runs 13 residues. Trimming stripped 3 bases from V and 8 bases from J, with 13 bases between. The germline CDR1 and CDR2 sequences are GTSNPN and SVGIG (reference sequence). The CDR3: CAWSDTSPGELFF. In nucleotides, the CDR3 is TGTGCCTGGAGCGACACATCTCCGGGGGAGCTGTTTTTT.

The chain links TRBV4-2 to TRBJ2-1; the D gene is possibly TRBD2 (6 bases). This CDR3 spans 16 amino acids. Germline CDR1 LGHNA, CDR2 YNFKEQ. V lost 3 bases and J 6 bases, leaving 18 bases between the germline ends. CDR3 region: CASSHTSSGTRNEQFF. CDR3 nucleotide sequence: TGTGCCAGCAGCCACACCTCCTCCGGGACTCGCAATGAGCAGTTCTTC.

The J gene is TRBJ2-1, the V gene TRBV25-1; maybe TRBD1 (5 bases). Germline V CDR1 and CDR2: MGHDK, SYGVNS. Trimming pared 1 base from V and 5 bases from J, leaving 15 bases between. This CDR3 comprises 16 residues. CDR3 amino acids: CASSEFGRGYNNEQFF. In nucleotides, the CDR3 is TGTGCCAGCAGTGAATTTGGAAGGGGTTACAACAATGAGCAGTTCTTC.

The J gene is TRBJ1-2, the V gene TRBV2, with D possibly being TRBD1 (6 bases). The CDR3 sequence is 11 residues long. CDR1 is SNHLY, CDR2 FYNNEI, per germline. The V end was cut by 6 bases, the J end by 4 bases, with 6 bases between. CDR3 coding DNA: TGTGCCAGCAGGACAGGCTATGGCTACACCTTC. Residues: CASRTGYGYTF. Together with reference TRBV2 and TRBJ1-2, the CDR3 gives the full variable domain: EPEVTQTPSHQVTQMGQEVILRCVPISNHLYFYWYRQILGQKVEFLVSFYNNEISEKSEIFDDQFSVERPDGSNFTLKIRSTKLEDSAMYFCASRTGYGYTFGSGTRLTVV.

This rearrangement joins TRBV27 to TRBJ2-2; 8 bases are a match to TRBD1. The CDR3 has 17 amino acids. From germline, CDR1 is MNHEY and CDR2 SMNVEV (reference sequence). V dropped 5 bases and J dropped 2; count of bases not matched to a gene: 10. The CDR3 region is CASSPGTGQANTGELFF. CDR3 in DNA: TGTGCCAGCAGTCCCGGGACAGGCCAAGCTAACACCGGGGAGCTGTTTTTT.

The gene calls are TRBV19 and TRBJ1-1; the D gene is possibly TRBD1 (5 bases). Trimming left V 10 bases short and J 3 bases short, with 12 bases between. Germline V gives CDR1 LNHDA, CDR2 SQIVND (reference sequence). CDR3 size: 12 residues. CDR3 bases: TGTGCCACCCAGTGGGGGGACACTGAAGCTTTCTTT. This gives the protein CATQWGDTEAFF. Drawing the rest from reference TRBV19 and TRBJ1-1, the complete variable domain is DGGITQSPKYLFRKEGQNVTLSCEQNLNHDAMYWYRQDPGQGLRLIYYSQIVNDFQKGDIAEGYSVSREKKESFPLTVTSAQKNPTAFYLCATQWGDTEAFFGQGTRLTVV.

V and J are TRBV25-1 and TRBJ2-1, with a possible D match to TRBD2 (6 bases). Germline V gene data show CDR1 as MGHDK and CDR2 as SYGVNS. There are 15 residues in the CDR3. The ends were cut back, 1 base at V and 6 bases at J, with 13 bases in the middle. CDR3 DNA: TGTGCCAGCAGTGAATTTGGGAGGTCGGCCAATGAGCAGTTCTTC. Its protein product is CASSEFGRSANEQFF.

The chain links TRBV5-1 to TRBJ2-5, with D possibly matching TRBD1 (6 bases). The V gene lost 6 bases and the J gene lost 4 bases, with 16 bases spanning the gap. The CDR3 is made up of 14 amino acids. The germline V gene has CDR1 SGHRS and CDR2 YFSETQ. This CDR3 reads CASNLGQPRETQYF. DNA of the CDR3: TGCGCCAGCAACCTCGGACAGCCGAGAGAGACCCAGTACTTC.

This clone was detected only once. This chain's CDR3 is CASNREGVSAEAFF. The CDR3 DNA reads TGCGCCAGCAATAGGGAGGGGGTTAGCGCTGAAGCTTTCTTT. The chain is built from TRBV5-1 and TRBJ1-1, with D maybe TRBD1 (6 bases). V lost 6 bases, J lost 6 bases, and 18 bases lay in between. Germline V gives CDR1 SGHRS, CDR2 YFSETQ. The CDR3 has 14 amino acids.

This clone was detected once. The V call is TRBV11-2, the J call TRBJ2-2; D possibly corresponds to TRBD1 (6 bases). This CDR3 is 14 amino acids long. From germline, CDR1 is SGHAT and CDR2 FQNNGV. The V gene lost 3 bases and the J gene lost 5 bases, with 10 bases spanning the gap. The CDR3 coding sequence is TGTGCCAGCAGCTTGGGGACACTTACCGGGGAGCTGTTTTTT. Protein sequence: CASSLGTLTGELFF.

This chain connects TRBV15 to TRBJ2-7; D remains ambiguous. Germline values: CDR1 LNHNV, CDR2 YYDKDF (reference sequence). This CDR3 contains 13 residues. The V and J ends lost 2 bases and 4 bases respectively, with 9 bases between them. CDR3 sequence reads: CATSRTQTYEQYF. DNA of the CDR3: TGTGCCACCAGCAGAACGCAGACTTACGAGCAGTACTTC. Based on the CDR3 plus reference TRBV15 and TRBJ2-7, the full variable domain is DAMVIQNPRYQVTQFGKPVTLSCSQTLNHNVMYWYQQKSSQAPKLLFHYYDKDFNNEADTPDNFQSRRPNTSFCFLDIRSPGLGDTAMYLCATSRTQTYEQYFGPGTRLTVT.